This is a list of T cell receptor beta chains from one sample in a study of blood T cell repertoires in COVID-19. Assay: immunoSEQ multiplex PCR; the TCRdb copy retains only in-frame clones and omits some. The sample lists some 150,000 clones, over 70% seen once, with less than 2.5% in the top ten. The material sequenced was peripheral blood. Receptor source: a man aged 45-65 years with active COVID-19. CDR3s include the opening cysteine and the closing phenylalanine or tryptophan. A D gene is named only where the DNA matches it firmly. Some rows mark clone size as missing; the rest say once, few, many or name a class of expanded clone.

TRBJ2-2 TRBV9 NA 13 NA CASSSGFTGELFF TGTGCCAGCAGCTCGGGATTCACCGGGGAGCTGTTTTTT
TRBJ1-2 TRBV7-2 NA 15 TRBD1 CASSEAGQGHYGYTF TGTGCCAGCAGCGAAGCGGGACAGGGTCACTATGGCTACACCTTC
TRBJ2-7 TRBV4-1 few 17 NA CASSQLGRANLDYEQYF TGCGCCAGCAGCCAACTCGGGCGGGCGAACCTAGATTACGAGCAGTACTTC
TRBJ1-2 TRBV25-1 NA 14 NA CASSGARANYGYTF TGTGCCAGCAGTGGGGCAAGAGCTAACTATGGCTACACCTTC
TRBJ1-2 TRBV30 NA 13 NA CAWIRQVEGGYTF TGTGCCTGGATAAGACAGGTGGAAGGCGGCTACACCTTC
TRBJ2-1 TRBV5-1 once 14 NA CASSLGQTYNEQFF TGCGCCAGCAGCTTGGGACAGACTTACAATGAGCAGTTCTTC
TRBJ1-2 TRBV5-6 NA 15 TRBD1 CASSLQQGLGYGYTF TGTGCCAGCAGCTTGCAACAGGGGTTAGGCTATGGCTACACCTTC
TRBJ2-3 TRBV9 NA 18 NA CASSVVGRRGPAGDTQYF TGTGCCAGCAGCGTAGTGGGACGGAGGGGGCCAGCCGGAGATACGCAGTATTTT
TRBJ1-3 TRBV7-9 NA 18 NA CASSLVGPWTTPGNTIYF TGTGCCAGCAGCTTAGTTGGACCTTGGACTACTCCTGGAAACACCATATATTTT
TRBJ2-5 TRBV21-1 NA 18 NA CASSKGGCRGRVLETQYF TGTGCCAGCAGCAAAGGGGGTTGCAGGGGGCGGGTGTTAGAGACCCAGTACTTC
TRBJ2-1 TRBV9 NA 15 TRBD1 CASSAMGTGNNEQFF TGTGCCAGCAGCGCCATGGGGACAGGGAACAATGAGCAGTTCTTC
TRBJ2-3 TRBV2 NA 16 NA CASRARALSVTDTQYF TGTGCCAGCAGGGCCAGGGCCTTATCTGTCACAGATACGCAGTATTTT
TRBJ2-5 TRBV2 NA 13 NA CASSDGVGGPLYF TGTGCCAGCAGTGATGGGGTCGGGGGGCCACTTTACTTC